These T cell receptor beta chains were read from a single sample in a study of T cell responses to AZD1222 COVID-19 vaccine. Measured with immunoSEQ multiplex PCR; TCRdb has only the in-frame clones, and not every one. Among 65,000 to 85,000 clones listed, roughly 90% were seen once. Sequencing used peripheral blood, obtained on day 0 of AZD1222 vaccination. The source of these receptors is an adult in good health. The conserved cysteine and the conserved F or W are not part of the CDR3 here. Each record gives: V gene, J gene, D gene, CDR3 protein. A D gene is named only where the DNA matches it firmly.

TRBV5-1	TRBJ2-2	NA	ASSLVTNTGELF
TRBV27	TRBJ1-2	TRBD1	ASHSRGGYT
TRBV10-3	TRBJ2-2	TRBD1	AIRAPGQTTGELF
TRBV24-1	TRBJ1-4	NA	ATSDSFDEKLF
TRBV28	TRBJ1-1	TRBD1	ASTITRTGLYTEAF
TRBV7-7	TRBJ2-1	NA	ASSATGRDNEQF
TRBV12-3/TRBV12-4	TRBJ1-2	NA	ASSLWGGDGYT
TRBV11-2	TRBJ1-6	NA	ASSLANSPLH
TRBV6-5	TRBJ1-6	NA	ASSYVAGRNSPLH
TRBV11-2	TRBJ2-5	TRBD2	ASSLGSRGGSRETQY
TRBV5-1	TRBJ2-7	TRBD2	ASSPGTSAYEPYEQY
TRBV28	TRBJ1-3	NA	ASSSGRLGPTVY
TRBV6-5	TRBJ2-3	NA	ASNARRENTDTQY
TRBV19	TRBJ1-1	TRBD1	ASSNLDRVLGDTEAF
TRBV18	TRBJ1-4	TRBD1	ASSRTGNPTNEKLF
TRBV5-5	TRBJ2-1	TRBD2	ASAMGGTYNEQF
TRBV5-1	TRBJ2-3	TRBD2	ASSLEPRGTSARTDTQY
TRBV27	TRBJ2-1	TRBD2	ASSFQAGGPVGEQF
TRBV15	TRBJ2-7	NA	ATSRRRPPYEQY
TRBV5-1	TRBJ2-5	NA	ASSLPGQETQY
TRBV3-1/TRBV3-2	TRBJ2-7	NA	ASSPRGGSYEQY
TRBV24-1	TRBJ2-7	NA	ATSEGYEQY
TRBV10-1	TRBJ1-3	NA	ASSEGITGNTIY
TRBV7-3	TRBJ2-3	TRBD1	ASSSRQGRTQY
TRBV5-1	TRBJ1-4	TRBD1	ASSFNRGTNEKLF
TRBV6-1	TRBJ1-2	NA	ASSEAQGSYGYT
TRBV5-4	TRBJ2-1	NA	ASSLGAGLSYNEQF
TRBV6-4	TRBJ2-6	NA	ASSVISGANVLT
TRBV7-8	TRBJ2-1	NA	ASRPFGGSSYNEQF
TRBV9	TRBJ1-1	NA	ASSVLNTEAF
TRBV19	TRBJ1-1	NA	ASSTRALRSGPEAF
TRBV21-1	TRBJ2-5	NA	ASSNKGGGETQY
TRBV5-1	TRBJ2-3	NA	ASSLYTDTQY
TRBV7-9	TRBJ2-3	TRBD1	ASSFVPGQGTDTQY
TRBV19	TRBJ2-6	NA	ASSTTGANVLT
TRBV30	TRBJ1-6	NA	AWNPGTYNSPLH
TRBV19	TRBJ1-2	TRBD1	ASSTSTGTGGYGYT
TRBV5-6	TRBJ1-2	NA	ASSLGGTNYGYT
TRBV7-9	TRBJ1-2	NA	ASSYGPDYGYT
TRBV24-1	TRBJ1-2	NA	ATSDWGSSYT
TRBV7-9	TRBJ1-1	NA	ASSLRQDEAF
TRBV5-1	TRBJ2-1	TRBD1	ASSPGTDYNEQF